What follows are 6 T cell receptor beta chains derived from one specimen sequenced in a study of human T cells and chemical hapten exposure. Time point of the sample: patch test 3, about 24 weeks after DPC sensitization. Sample treatment: therapeutic diphenylcyclopropenone sensitization with weekly scalp DPC. TCRdb reprocessed the RACE reads via MiXCR and lists one record per CDR3 protein. This table holds 210,000 or so distinct CDR3 sequences, around a quarter found once. Specimen: whole blood, collected in connection with sensitization to the hapten diphenylcyclopropenone (DPC). The source is a woman aged 40-49 years with alopecia areata. Some clones in this sample may be carry-over from other donors' samples.

This clonotype was seen a few times. This rearrangement joins TRBV7-2 to TRBJ1-5; 11 nucleotides align to TRBD1. From germline, CDR1 is SGHTA and CDR2 FQGNSA. This CDR3 spans 17 amino acids. With V trimmed by 4 bases and J by 1 base, 6 bases remained unmatched. The CDR3 DNA reads TGTGCCAGCAGCTGGACCGGGACAGGGGGGAGCAATCAGCCCCAGCATTTT. The encoded protein is CASSWTGTGGSNQPQHF.

This clonotype was counted only a few times. The chain is built from TRBV4-2 and TRBJ2-7, with 12 positions matching TRBD1. V dropped 0 bases and J dropped 6; count of bases not matched to a gene: 6. From germline, CDR1 is LGHNA and CDR2 YNFKEQ. The CDR3 contains 16 residues. DNA of the CDR3: TGTGCCAGCAGCCAAGACGGGGGACAGGGGGCTAGCGAGCAGTACTTC. Its translation is CASSQDGGQGASEQYF.

The genes are TRBV7-2 and TRBJ1-6; 7 bases align to TRBD1. V was pared by 4 bases and J by 5 bases, with 5 bases of the junction left unmatched. The CDR3 length is 15 residues. Germline CDR1 is SGHTA and CDR2 is FQGNSA. CDR3 loop: CASSSWDSNNSPLHF. As DNA, the CDR3 is TGTGCCAGCAGCTCCTGGGACAGCAATAATTCACCCCTCCACTTT.

V and J are TRBV7-8 and TRBJ2-7, with 7 bases that match TRBD1. Germline CDR1 is SGHVS and CDR2 is FQNEAQ. Unmatched junction bases numbered 2, after V lost 4 bases and J lost 2 bases. The CDR3 length is 13 residues. The CDR3 DNA reads TGTGCCAGCAGCTCAGGGGGTCCCTACGAGCAGTACTTC. Its translation is CASSSGGPYEQYF.

This clonotype has a handful of counts. J is TRBJ2-1 and V is TRBV6-2 or TRBV6-3; 8 bases fit TRBD2. CDR3 size: 11 residues. V shed 7 bases and J 9 bases; nucleotides not matched to a gene: 2. Germline assignment: CDR1 MNHEY and CDR2 SVGEGT. CDR3 in DNA: TGTGCCAGCACGGGGGGGAGTGAGCAGTTCTTC. It specifies CASTGGSEQFF.

This chain connects TRBV5-1 to TRBJ2-3, with 8 positions matching TRBD1. The CDR3 spans 17 residues. Looked up from germline, CDR1 is SGHRS and CDR2 is YFSETQ. Trimming took 1 base from V and 6 from J; bases not matched to a gene: 13. CDR3 sequence: CASSLPRTGTGMDTQYF. CDR3 DNA: TGCGCCAGCAGCTTGCCCCGGACAGGGACCGGGATGGATACGCAGTATTTT. Based on the CDR3 plus reference TRBV5-1 and TRBJ2-3, the full variable domain is KAGVTQTPRYLIKTRGQQVTLSCSPISGHRSVSWYQQTPGQGLQFLFEYFSETQRNKGNFPGRFSGRQFSNSRSEMNVSTLELGDSALYLCASSLPRTGTGMDTQYFGPGTRLTVL.